Listed below are T cell receptor beta chains from one sample, sequenced in a study of shared clonotypes between healthy human individuals. Generated by immunoSEQ multiplex PCR, the TCRdb table keeps only in-frame clones and is missing some. The sample lists about 2,100,000 clones, approximately 94% occurring once. The sequencing input was naive CD8+ T cells from PBMCs. The receptor set was obtained from a young man in good health. Some clones in this sample may be carry-over from other donors' samples. The CDR3 runs from the conserved cysteine through the conserved F or W. D genes are given only for firm matches. A clone size is listed for some rows: how often the clone was seen (once, few, many), or a class if it is expanded.

CDR3aa: CASSVVAGGEQYF
CDR3nt: TGTGCCAGCAGCGTAGTAGCTGGAGGCGAGCAGTACTTC
d_gene: NA
j_gene: TRBJ2-7
v_gene: TRBV9
abundance: NA

CDR3aa: CAISDIAGGRYEQYF
CDR3nt: TGTGCCATCAGTGATATAGCGGGAGGACGATACGAGCAGTACTTC
d_gene: TRBD2
j_gene: TRBJ2-7
v_gene: TRBV10-3
abundance: NA

CDR3aa: CASSPDRDTEAFF
CDR3nt: TGCGCCAGCAGCCCGGACAGGGACACTGAAGCTTTCTTT
d_gene: TRBD1
j_gene: TRBJ1-1
v_gene: TRBV4-1
abundance: NA

CDR3aa: CASSEDQGALDEQFF
CDR3nt: TGTGCCAGCAGTGAAGACCAGGGGGCTCTGGATGAGCAGTTCTTC
d_gene: TRBD1
j_gene: TRBJ2-1
v_gene: TRBV6-1
abundance: NA

CDR3aa: CASSQGSADTQYF
CDR3nt: TGCGCCAGCAGCCAAGGTTCCGCAGATACGCAGTATTTT
d_gene: NA
j_gene: TRBJ2-3
v_gene: TRBV4-3
abundance: NA

CDR3aa: CASSPPWGQPQHF
CDR3nt: TGTGCCAGCAGTCCGCCCTGGGGTCAGCCCCAGCATTTT
d_gene: NA
j_gene: TRBJ1-5
v_gene: TRBV6-1
abundance: NA

CDR3aa: CASSEDGTGVFGTGELFF
CDR3nt: TGTGCCAGCAGTGAAGATGGGACAGGGGTTTTTGGCACCGGGGAGCTGTTTTTT
d_gene: TRBD1
j_gene: TRBJ2-2
v_gene: TRBV2
abundance: NA

CDR3aa: CASSPFSWNEQFF
CDR3nt: TGTGCCAGCAGCCCTTTTAGTTGGAATGAGCAGTTCTTC
d_gene: NA
j_gene: TRBJ2-1
v_gene: TRBV27
abundance: NA

CDR3aa: CASSSAAEAFF
CDR3nt: TGTGCCAGCAGCAGTGCGGCTGAAGCTTTCTTT
d_gene: NA
j_gene: TRBJ1-1
v_gene: TRBV7-8
abundance: few

CDR3aa: CASSLGGSGFTEAFF
CDR3nt: TGCGCCAGCAGCTTGGGCGGAAGTGGGTTCACTGAAGCTTTCTTT
d_gene: NA
j_gene: TRBJ1-1
v_gene: TRBV5-1
abundance: NA

CDR3aa: CASSQDAGSYEQYF
CDR3nt: TGTGCCAGCAGCCAAGACGCAGGATCCTACGAGCAGTACTTC
d_gene: NA
j_gene: TRBJ2-7
v_gene: TRBV14
abundance: NA

CDR3aa: CASSSSPGSRAEKLFF
CDR3nt: TGCGCCAGCAGCTCGAGCCCAGGGAGCCGGGCAGAAAAACTGTTTTTT
d_gene: NA
j_gene: TRBJ1-4
v_gene: TRBV5-1
abundance: NA

CDR3aa: CASRMRSGYGYTF
CDR3nt: TGTGCCAGCAGAATGAGATCGGGGTATGGCTACACCTTC
d_gene: NA
j_gene: TRBJ1-2
v_gene: TRBV28
abundance: NA

CDR3aa: CASRLAPRVATDTQYF
CDR3nt: TGTGCCAGCAGACTAGCCCCCAGGGTAGCTACAGATACGCAGTATTTT
d_gene: NA
j_gene: TRBJ2-3
v_gene: TRBV28
abundance: once

CDR3aa: CASSSDSYEQYF
CDR3nt: TGTGCCAGCAGTTCGGACTCCTACGAGCAGTACTTC
d_gene: NA
j_gene: TRBJ2-7
v_gene: TRBV28
abundance: NA

CDR3aa: CATSRDLWVGNTEAFF
CDR3nt: TGTGCCACCAGCAGAGATCTCTGGGTCGGGAACACTGAAGCTTTCTTT
d_gene: NA
j_gene: TRBJ1-1
v_gene: TRBV15
abundance: once

CDR3aa: CASSQDGNYNEQYF
CDR3nt: TGTGCCAGCAGCCAGGACGGAAACTATAACGAGCAGTACTTC
d_gene: NA
j_gene: TRBJ2-7
v_gene: TRBV7-2
abundance: NA

CDR3aa: CASSQDVGIGQETQYF
CDR3nt: TGCGCCAGCAGCCAAGACGTAGGGATTGGCCAAGAGACCCAGTACTTC
d_gene: NA
j_gene: TRBJ2-5
v_gene: TRBV4-3
abundance: NA

CDR3aa: CASSFTTVGSYGYTF
CDR3nt: TGTGCCAGCAGCTTCACGACGGTGGGATCGTATGGCTACACCTTC
d_gene: NA
j_gene: TRBJ1-2
v_gene: TRBV27
abundance: NA

CDR3aa: CASSLNNISYPRGAFF
CDR3nt: TGCGCCAGCAGCTTAAATAACATAAGCTATCCCCGCGGGGCTTTCTTT
d_gene: NA
j_gene: TRBJ1-1
v_gene: TRBV5-1
abundance: once

CDR3aa: CASSLVGAEAFF
CDR3nt: TGTGCCAGCAGCCTAGTTGGAGCTGAAGCTTTCTTT
d_gene: NA
j_gene: TRBJ1-1
v_gene: TRBV7-9
abundance: NA

CDR3aa: CASSWLQAFQETQYF
CDR3nt: TGCGCCAGCAGCTGGCTACAGGCCTTCCAAGAGACCCAGTACTTC
d_gene: NA
j_gene: TRBJ2-5
v_gene: TRBV5-1
abundance: once

CDR3aa: CASSSDRGRLQETQYF
CDR3nt: TGTGCCAGCAGCTCCGACAGGGGCCGCCTCCAAGAGACCCAGTACTTC
d_gene: TRBD1
j_gene: TRBJ2-5
v_gene: TRBV28
abundance: NA

CDR3aa: CASSSYEQYF
CDR3nt: TGTGCCAGCAGCTCGTACGAGCAGTACTTC
d_gene: NA
j_gene: TRBJ2-7
v_gene: TRBV5-8
abundance: NA

CDR3aa: CASSPYGPSYSNQPQHF
CDR3nt: TGTGCCAGCAGCCCATACGGGCCCTCCTATAGCAATCAGCCCCAGCATTTT
d_gene: NA
j_gene: TRBJ1-5
v_gene: TRBV7-2
abundance: NA

CDR3aa: CASSILGGRIGNEQFF
CDR3nt: TGTGCCAGTAGTATCCTCGGCGGGAGGATCGGCAATGAGCAGTTCTTC
d_gene: TRBD2
j_gene: TRBJ2-1
v_gene: TRBV19
abundance: NA

CDR3aa: CASSLEGRSPYEQYF
CDR3nt: TGTGCCAGCAGTTTGGAGGGACGTTCCCCCTACGAGCAGTACTTC
d_gene: NA
j_gene: TRBJ2-7
v_gene: TRBV27
abundance: NA

CDR3aa: CASSLATGGQETQYF
CDR3nt: TGTGCCAGCAGCTTAGCGACGGGGGGGCAAGAGACCCAGTACTTC
d_gene: TRBD2
j_gene: TRBJ2-5
v_gene: TRBV7-6
abundance: NA

CDR3aa: CASSQRASPNTGELFF
CDR3nt: TGCGCCAGCAGCCAGAGGGCTAGCCCGAACACCGGGGAGCTGTTTTTT
d_gene: NA
j_gene: TRBJ2-2
v_gene: TRBV4-1
abundance: NA

CDR3aa: CASSRLGREWRETQYF
CDR3nt: TGCGCCAGCAGCCGCCTGGGTCGGGAGTGGCGGGAGACCCAGTACTTC
d_gene: NA
j_gene: TRBJ2-5
v_gene: TRBV4-1
abundance: NA

CDR3aa: CASSSGHTEAFF
CDR3nt: TGTGCCAGCAGTTCAGGGCACACTGAAGCTTTCTTT
d_gene: NA
j_gene: TRBJ1-1
v_gene: TRBV27
abundance: NA

CDR3aa: CASGRGGSVAYEQYF
CDR3nt: TGTGCCAGCGGCCGGGGTGGTAGCGTGGCCTACGAGCAGTACTTC
d_gene: NA
j_gene: TRBJ2-7
v_gene: TRBV7-6
abundance: NA

CDR3aa: CASSQVGFAEAFF
CDR3nt: TGCGCCAGCAGCCAAGTGGGTTTTGCTGAAGCTTTCTTT
d_gene: NA
j_gene: TRBJ1-1
v_gene: TRBV4-1
abundance: NA

CDR3aa: CASSYGGEQYF
CDR3nt: TGTGCCAGCAGTTATGGGGGAGAGCAGTACTTC
d_gene: NA
j_gene: TRBJ2-7
v_gene: TRBV6-5
abundance: NA

CDR3aa: CASSLEYQLEAFF
CDR3nt: TGTGCCAGCAGTTTAGAGTACCAGCTTGAAGCTTTCTTT
d_gene: NA
j_gene: TRBJ1-1
v_gene: TRBV27
abundance: NA

CDR3aa: CASSVVGRGRNTGELFF
CDR3nt: TGTGCCAGCAGCGTAGTGGGGCGGGGCAGGAACACCGGGGAGCTGTTTTTT
d_gene: NA
j_gene: TRBJ2-2
v_gene: TRBV9
abundance: NA

CDR3aa: CASSQGAWPNYGYTF
CDR3nt: TGTGCCAGCAGCCAGGGGGCCTGGCCGAACTATGGCTACACCTTC
d_gene: TRBD1
j_gene: TRBJ1-2
v_gene: TRBV11-2
abundance: NA

CDR3aa: CASRSRVGKEYIQYIF
CDR3nt: TGTGCCAGCAGGAGCCGAGTGGGGAAGGAGTACATACAATATATATTT
d_gene: NA
j_gene: TRBJ1-3
v_gene: TRBV28
abundance: NA

CDR3aa: CASSQAVRDFVNYGYTF
CDR3nt: TGCGCCAGCAGCCAGGCCGTAAGGGACTTCGTAAACTATGGCTACACCTTC
d_gene: NA
j_gene: TRBJ1-2
v_gene: TRBV4-3
abundance: NA

CDR3aa: CASRSPGLAGVGEQFF
CDR3nt: TGTGCCAGCAGGTCCCCGGGACTAGCGGGAGTCGGTGAGCAGTTCTTC
d_gene: TRBD2
j_gene: TRBJ2-1
v_gene: TRBV7-9
abundance: NA

CDR3aa: CASSRALGQAQHF
CDR3nt: TGTGCCAGTAGTAGGGCCCTTGGGCAGGCCCAGCATTTT
d_gene: NA
j_gene: TRBJ1-5
v_gene: TRBV19
abundance: NA

CDR3aa: CASSYSTPNNEQFF
CDR3nt: TGTGCCAGCAGTTACTCGACTCCAAACAATGAGCAGTTCTTC
d_gene: NA
j_gene: TRBJ2-1
v_gene: TRBV6-5
abundance: NA

CDR3aa: CASRAGTSGFQETQYF
CDR3nt: TGTGCCAGCAGGGCCGGGACTAGCGGTTTTCAAGAGACCCAGTACTTC
d_gene: TRBD2
j_gene: TRBJ2-5
v_gene: TRBV27
abundance: NA

CDR3aa: CASSHPQTTSLKEQYF
CDR3nt: TGCGCCAGCAGCCATCCCCAAACTACTAGTCTTAAGGAGCAGTACTTC
d_gene: NA
j_gene: TRBJ2-7
v_gene: TRBV4-1
abundance: NA

CDR3aa: CASSERGMEGANVLTF
CDR3nt: TGCGCCAGCAGTGAGAGAGGGATGGAGGGGGCCAACGTCCTGACTTTC
d_gene: NA
j_gene: TRBJ2-6
v_gene: TRBV10-1
abundance: NA